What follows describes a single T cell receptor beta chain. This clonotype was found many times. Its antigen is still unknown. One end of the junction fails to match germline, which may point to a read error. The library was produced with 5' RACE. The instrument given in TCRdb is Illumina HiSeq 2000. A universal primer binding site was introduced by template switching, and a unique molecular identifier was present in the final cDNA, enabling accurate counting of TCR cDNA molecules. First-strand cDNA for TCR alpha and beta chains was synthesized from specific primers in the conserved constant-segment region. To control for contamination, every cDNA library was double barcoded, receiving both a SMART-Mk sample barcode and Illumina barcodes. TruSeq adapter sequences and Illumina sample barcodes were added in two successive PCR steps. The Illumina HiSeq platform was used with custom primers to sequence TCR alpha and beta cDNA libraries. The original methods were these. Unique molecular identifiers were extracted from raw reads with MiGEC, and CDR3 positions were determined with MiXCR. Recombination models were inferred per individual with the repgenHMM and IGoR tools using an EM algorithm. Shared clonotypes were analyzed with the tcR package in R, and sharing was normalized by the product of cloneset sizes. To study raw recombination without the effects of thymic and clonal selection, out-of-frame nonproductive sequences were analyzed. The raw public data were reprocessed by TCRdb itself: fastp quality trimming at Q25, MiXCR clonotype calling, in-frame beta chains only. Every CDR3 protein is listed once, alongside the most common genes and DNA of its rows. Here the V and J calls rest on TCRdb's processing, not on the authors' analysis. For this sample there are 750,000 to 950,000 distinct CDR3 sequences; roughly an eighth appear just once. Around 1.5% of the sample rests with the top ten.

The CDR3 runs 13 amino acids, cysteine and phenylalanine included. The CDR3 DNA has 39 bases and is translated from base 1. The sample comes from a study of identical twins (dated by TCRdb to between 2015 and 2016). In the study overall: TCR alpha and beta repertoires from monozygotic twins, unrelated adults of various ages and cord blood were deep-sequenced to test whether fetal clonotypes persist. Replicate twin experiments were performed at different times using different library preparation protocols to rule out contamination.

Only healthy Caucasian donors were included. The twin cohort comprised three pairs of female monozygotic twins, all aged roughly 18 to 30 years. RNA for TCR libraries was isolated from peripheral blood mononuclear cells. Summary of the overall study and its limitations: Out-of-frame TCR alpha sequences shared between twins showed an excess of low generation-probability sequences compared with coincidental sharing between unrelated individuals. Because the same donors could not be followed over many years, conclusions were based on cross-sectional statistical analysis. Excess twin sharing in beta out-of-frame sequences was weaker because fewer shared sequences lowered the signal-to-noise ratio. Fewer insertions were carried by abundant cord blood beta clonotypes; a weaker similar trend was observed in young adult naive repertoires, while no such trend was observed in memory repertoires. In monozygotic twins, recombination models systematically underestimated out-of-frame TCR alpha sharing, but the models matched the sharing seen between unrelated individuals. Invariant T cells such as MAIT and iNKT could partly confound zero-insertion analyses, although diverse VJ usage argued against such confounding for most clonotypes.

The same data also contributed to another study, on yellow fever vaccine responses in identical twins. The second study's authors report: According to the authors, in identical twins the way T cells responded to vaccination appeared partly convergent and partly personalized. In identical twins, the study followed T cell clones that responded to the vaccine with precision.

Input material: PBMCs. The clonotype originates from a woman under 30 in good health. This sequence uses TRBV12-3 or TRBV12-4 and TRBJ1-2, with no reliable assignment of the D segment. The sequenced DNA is TGTGCCAGCAGGAAGTTGGGGAACTCTGGCTACACCTTC. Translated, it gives CASRKLGNSGYTF.